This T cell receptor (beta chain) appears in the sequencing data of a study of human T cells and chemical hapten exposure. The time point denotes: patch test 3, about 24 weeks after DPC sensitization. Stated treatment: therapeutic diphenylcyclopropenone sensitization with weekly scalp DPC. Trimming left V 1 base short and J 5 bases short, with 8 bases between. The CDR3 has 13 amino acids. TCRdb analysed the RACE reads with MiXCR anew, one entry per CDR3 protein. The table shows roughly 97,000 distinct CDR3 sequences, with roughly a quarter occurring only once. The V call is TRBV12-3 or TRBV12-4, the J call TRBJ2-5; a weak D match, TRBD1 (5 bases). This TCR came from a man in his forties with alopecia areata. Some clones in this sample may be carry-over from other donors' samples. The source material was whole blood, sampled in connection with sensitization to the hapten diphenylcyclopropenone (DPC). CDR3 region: CASSLGGAETQYF. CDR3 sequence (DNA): TGTGCCAGCAGTTTAGGTGGGGCCGAGACCCAGTACTTC.